The 10 T cell receptor beta chains listed next were all sequenced from one sample in a study of a mutant IDH1 vaccine in newly diagnosed glioma. Data came from immunoSEQ multiplex PCR; TCRdb stores just in-frame clones and leaves some out. The sample records approximately 80,000 clones, approximately 78% being singletons. The time point is: week 47, end of study. Vaccinated patients received 300 ug of mutant IDH1 20-mer peptide per dose, with topical imiquimod. These receptors' antigens are unknown. Material: PBMCs, obtained from a glioma patient whose treatment included an IDH1 peptide vaccine. These TCRs come from a middle-aged man with glioma.

The CDR3 coding sequence is TGTGCCAGCAGCTTTAGCGGGGCAGGGGCCTACGAGCAGTACTTC. Translation: CASSFSGAGAYEQYF. The chain has TRBV6-6 and TRBJ2-7; 8 nucleotides agree with TRBD2. Per the germline V gene, CDR1 is MNHNY and CDR2 is SVGAGI (reference sequence). The length of the CDR3 is 15 residues. V gave up 6 bases and J gave up 2 bases; unmatched junction bases: 9.

The CDR3 DNA sequence: TGCGCCAGCAGCTCAGCGGGAGTAGGCTACAATGAGCAGTTCTTC. It translates to CASSSAGVGYNEQFF. V and J are TRBV4-3 and TRBJ2-1; TRBD2 agrees at 8 bases. V was pared by 5 bases and J by 3 bases, with 6 bases of the junction left unmatched. The CDR3 contains 15 residues. The V gene's germline CDR1 is LGHNA and CDR2 YSLEER.

The chain joins TRBV7-2 to TRBJ2-7; D unclear. CDR3 length equals 11 residues. CDR1 SGHTA and CDR2 FQGNSA come from the germline V gene. With 5 bases removed from V and 3 bases from J, the gap between germline ends came to 5 bases. CDR3 in DNA: TGTGCCAGCAGCCCCGACTACGAGCAGTACTTC. It yields the protein CASSPDYEQYF. The variable domain in full, with the rest retrieved from reference TRBV7-2 and TRBJ2-7, is GAGVSQSPSNKVTEKGKDVELRCDPISGHTALYWYRQSLGQGLEFLIYFQGNSAPDKSGLPSDRFSAERTGGSVSTLTIQRTQQEDSAVYLCASSPDYEQYFGPGTRLTVT.

The chain carries TRBV5-6 and TRBJ1-1; D not certain. V gave up 4 bases and J gave up 1 base, with 5 bases separating them. CDR3 length: 12 amino acids. Germline-derived CDR1 and CDR2 are SGHDT and YYEEEE. The CDR3 here is CASSQGNTEAFF. CDR3 nucleotide sequence: TGTGCCAGCAGCCAAGGGAACACTGAAGCTTTCTTT.

This rearrangement joins TRBV28 to TRBJ1-4; TRBD1 agrees at 7 bases. This CDR3 spans 14 amino acids. CDR1 and CDR2 from the germline V gene are MDHEN and SYDVKM. V was pared by 6 bases and J by 6 bases, with 7 bases of the junction left unmatched. The CDR3 nucleotides read TGTGCCAGCAGCTCCGGGACAGTAGATGAAAAACTGTTTTTT. Amino acid sequence: CASSSGTVDEKLFF.

J is TRBJ2-1 and V is TRBV5-4; 9 positions match TRBD1. Unmatched junction bases numbered 7, after V lost 4 bases and J lost 8 bases. CDR1 SGHNT and CDR2 YYREEE come from the germline V gene (reference sequence). This CDR3 comprises 14 residues. The CDR3 sequence is CASSTYRGQDEQFF. The DNA of the CDR3 is TGTGCCAGCAGCACGTACAGGGGGCAGGATGAGCAGTTCTTC.

The CDR3 loop reads CASSLEGGSLGYTF. CDR3 DNA: TGTGCCAGCAGCTTGGAGGGGGGCAGTTTGGGCTACACCTTC. The V and J genes are TRBV5-4 and TRBJ1-2; possibly TRBD1 for D (6 bases). Germline-derived CDR1 and CDR2 are SGHNT and YYREEE (reference sequence). This CDR3 region has 14 residues. Trimming pared 0 bases from V and 8 bases from J, leaving 14 bases between.

The chain is built from TRBV9 and TRBJ2-3; possibly TRBD1 for D (6 bases). Germline loops: CDR1 SGDLS, CDR2 YYNGEE. The CDR3 runs to 14 residues. Trimming stripped 2 bases from V and 2 bases from J, with 9 bases between. The DNA for the CDR3 is TGTGCCAGCAGCGTCAGGGGTCTCACAGATACGCAGTATTTT. Its protein is CASSVRGLTDTQYF.

V gene TRBV7-9 combines with J gene TRBJ1-4; D remains unclear. The CDR3 has 14 amino acids. Germline V gene lookup returns CDR1 SEHNR and CDR2 FQNEAQ (reference sequence). V lost 2 bases to trimming and J lost 2 bases, with 6 bases between them. DNA for the CDR3: TGTGCCAGCAGCTTATACAGTACTAATGAAAAACTGTTTTTT. Translation gives CASSLYSTNEKLFF.

This chain joins TRBV30 and TRBJ2-7, with 11 bases matching TRBD2. Unmatched junction bases numbered 12, after V lost 4 bases and J lost 7 bases. Germline assignment: CDR1 GTSNPN and CDR2 SVGIG (reference sequence). The CDR3 is 15 residues long. CDR3 coding DNA: TGTGCCTGGACAACGAAACTAGCGGGAGTCTGGGAGCAGTACTTC. This gives the protein CAWTTKLAGVWEQYF.